The 3 T cell receptor beta chains listed next were all sequenced from one sample in a study of cytomegalovirus exposure and HLA in healthy donors. PCR primers comprised 60 Vbeta and 13 Jbeta primers. Sequencing was performed with immunoSEQ multiplex PCR; in TCRdb, only in-frame clones are kept and a portion is missing. The table shows about 97,000 clones, with around 72% occurring only once. The source material was PBMCs. These receptors were collected from a man in his forties in good health and CMV-seronegative.

V and J are TRBV7-2 and TRBJ2-7; 7 nucleotides match TRBD2. Germline-derived CDR1 and CDR2 are SGHTA and FQGNSA. Trimming took 5 bases from V and 6 from J; bases not matched to a gene: 10. The CDR3 totals 14 residues. The CDR3 DNA is TGTGCCAGCAGCCCGGGAGGAGCGCGGAGCGAGCAGTACTTC. Amino acids: CASSPGGARSEQYF.

The chain is built from TRBV6-5 and TRBJ1-3, with 8 positions matching TRBD1. Germline V CDR1 and CDR2: MNHEY, SVGAGI. The CDR3 is 15 residues long. Germline trimming cut 5 bases from V and 2 bases from J; bases unmatched to any gene: 5. CDR3 sequence: CASSRGQGPGNTIYF. The CDR3 DNA follows: TGTGCCAGCAGTCGAGGACAGGGTCCTGGAAACACCATATATTTT.

The rearrangement links TRBV21-1 to TRBJ2-7; the table gives TRBD1 as D, unverified against the DNA. TRBV21-1 is reported as a pseudogene. This CDR3 is built from 17 residues. In DNA form, the CDR3 reads TGTGCCAGCAGCAAAAGGGGACAGGGAAAGACGAGCTACGAGCAGTACTTC. It yields the protein CASSKRGQGKTSYEQYF.